Presented here are 15 T cell receptor beta chains from one specimen sequenced in a study of blood T cell repertoires in COVID-19. Clones were sequenced by immunoSEQ multiplex PCR, and TCRdb holds only the in-frame ones, with some missing. Here the sample spans roughly 260,000 clones, about 87% being singletons. Input material: peripheral blood. The receptors originated from a man aged 55 to 69 who had recovered from COVID-19.

This clone has just one count. The chain is built from TRBV5-8 and TRBJ1-5; D possibly corresponds to TRBD1 (6 bases). Germline lookup yields CDR1 SGHTS and CDR2 YDEGEE. The CDR3 has 13 amino acids. The V and J ends lost 2 bases and 5 bases respectively, with 8 bases between them. The CDR3 bases are TGTGCCAGCAGCTTTAAGGGGGATCAGCCCCAGCATTTT. Amino acids: CASSFKGDQPQHF.

This clone was seen only a few times. In DNA form, the CDR3 reads TGTGCCAGCAGCCTATCGCCGGGTACGTACACTGAAGCTTTCTTT. It yields the protein CASSLSPGTYTEAFF. The J gene is TRBJ1-1, the V gene TRBV7-9; no clear D. This CDR3 has 15 residues. V was shortened by 5 bases and J by 3 bases, with 16 bases between the two germline ends. Per germline, CDR1 SEHNR and CDR2 FQNEAQ (reference sequence).

This clone was counted once. This chain links TRBV2 with TRBJ1-1; 8 bases are shared with TRBD1. From germline, CDR1 is SNHLY and CDR2 FYNNEI. V gave up 5 bases and J gave up 0 bases; unmatched junction bases: 2. The CDR3 is 14 amino acids. Here the CDR3 DNA reads TGTGCCAGCAGTCGACAGGGGATGAACACTGAAGCTTTCTTT. It codes for CASSRQGMNTEAFF.

The rearrangement joins TRBV7-9 to TRBJ1-3, with D hard to call. With 5 bases removed from V and 4 bases from J, the gap between germline ends came to 15 bases. Germline CDR1 SEHNR, CDR2 FQNEAQ (reference sequence). The length of the CDR3 is 15 residues. The CDR3, as DNA: TGTGCCAGCAGCCCGATTGGACTCCGGGGAAACACCATATATTTT. Translating gives CASSPIGLRGNTIYF.

The chain uses TRBV28 and TRBJ1-1; possible D gene TRBD1, 6 bases. V was clipped by 8 bases and J by 4 bases, with 14 bases between them. CDR3 length: 13 amino acids. Germline CDR1 MDHEN, CDR2 SYDVKM. The CDR3 DNA sequence: TGTGCCAGCCGGGGGGCCCGGGGCACTGAAGCTTTCTTT. This encodes CASRGARGTEAFF.

The chain uses TRBV19 and TRBJ1-2, with D maybe TRBD1 (5 bases). The germline V gene encodes CDR1 LNHDA and CDR2 SQIVND (reference sequence). Trimming left V 4 bases short and J 1 base short, with 16 bases between. CDR3 length equals 16 residues. CDR3 amino acids: CASSTGNQWSNYGYTF. CDR3 DNA: TGTGCCAGTAGTACAGGGAATCAGTGGAGTAACTATGGCTACACCTTC.

The chain recombines TRBV14 with TRBJ2-3, with 8 nucleotides matching TRBD2. Per germline, CDR1 SGHDN and CDR2 FVKESK. V trimming: 2 bases; J trimming: 2 bases; junction bases outside the gene matches: 6. The CDR3 extends over 16 amino acids. CDR3 protein: CASSQRLAGFTDTQYF. CDR3 coding DNA: TGTGCCAGCAGCCAAAGGCTAGCGGGTTTCACAGATACGCAGTATTTT.

By share, this clone counts as medium-sized (0.01 to 0.1%). The chain has TRBV7-6 and TRBJ1-4; a weak D match, TRBD1 (5 bases). The germline V gene has CDR1 SGHVS and CDR2 FNYEAQ. V lost 5 bases to trimming and J lost 4 bases, with 14 bases between them. The CDR3 loop spans 15 amino acids. The CDR3 coding sequence is TGTGCCAGCAGCCCGAGTGGGGGGGATAATGAAAAACTGTTTTTT. Encoded protein: CASSPSGGDNEKLFF.

This rearrangement joins TRBV9 to TRBJ1-3; possible D gene TRBD1, 5 bases. The CDR3 has 16 amino acids. Germline-derived CDR1 and CDR2 are SGDLS and YYNGEE. Deletions cut 1 base from V and 1 base from J, with 12 bases between. In DNA, the CDR3 is TGTGCCAGCAGCGTACTAGGGGTTTCGTCTGGAAACACCATATATTTT. This codes for CASSVLGVSSGNTIYF.

This clone was picked up one time. This chain uses TRBV4-2 with TRBJ2-1, with 9 bases matching TRBD2. Trimming removed 0 bases from V and 5 bases from J; junction bases left unmatched: 8. The CDR3 contains 17 residues. The germline V gene encodes CDR1 LGHNA and CDR2 YNFKEQ. The CDR3 protein is CASSQDWASGAHNEQFF. For the CDR3, the DNA is TGTGCCAGCAGCCAAGATTGGGCTAGCGGGGCTCACAATGAGCAGTTCTTC.

This chain links TRBV19 with TRBJ1-2; 7 positions agree with TRBD1. Germline values: CDR1 LNHDA, CDR2 SQIVND (reference sequence). J gave up 8 bases and V 3 bases, and 9 bases lay outside the gene matches. The CDR3 is 14 residues long. DNA of the CDR3: TGTGCCAGTAGTATTGGACAGGACTCCCCCGGCTACACCTTC. The encoded protein is CASSIGQDSPGYTF.

This clone was counted a few times. The rearrangement uses TRBV4-2 and TRBJ1-4; perhaps TRBD1 as D (6 bases). Germline V gene lookup returns CDR1 LGHNA and CDR2 YNFKEQ. V gave up 2 bases and J gave up 5 bases, with 12 bases separating them. The CDR3 consists of 15 residues. The CDR3 DNA sequence: TGTGCCAGCAGCCAACACGGACAGCTAAATGAAAAACTGTTTTTT. Amino acids: CASSQHGQLNEKLFF.

The CDR3 bases are TGCGCCAGCAGCTTTTCCGTTCAAGAGACCCAGTACTTC. Its protein is CASSFSVQETQYF. This rearrangement joins TRBV5-1 to TRBJ2-5; no clear D gene. The V end lost 2 bases, the J end lost 2 bases, and 7 bases lay between the germline ends. The CDR3 consists of 13 residues. Germline V lookup: CDR1 SGHRS, CDR2 YFSETQ.

The V gene is TRBV5-6, the J gene TRBJ2-7; TRBD1 might be the D (6 bases). The CDR3 length is 14 residues. The V gene lost 2 bases and the J gene lost 5 bases, with 14 bases spanning the gap. CDR1 and CDR2 (germline): SGHDT, YYEEEE. The CDR3 nucleotides are TGTGCCAGCAGCTTAACAGGGCTACACCACGAGCAGTACTTC. As protein: CASSLTGLHHEQYF. Combining the CDR3 with reference TRBV5-6 and TRBJ2-7 gives the whole variable domain DAGVTQSPTHLIKTRGQQVTLRCSPKSGHDTVSWYQQALGQGPQFIFQYYEEEERQRGNFPDRFSGHQFPNYSSELNVNALLLGDSALYLCASSLTGLHHEQYFGPGTRLTVT.

As concerns this clone: One end of the junction fails to match germline, which may point to a read error. The chain employs TRBV24-1 and TRBJ1-2, with 10 bases matching TRBD1. Germline V gives CDR1 KGHDR, CDR2 SFDVKD. The CDR3 totals 9 residues. The CDR3 protein is CATEGQGQF. The CDR3 nucleotides are TGTGCCACCGAGGGACAGGGGCAGTTC.